The clone carrying this T cell receptor beta chain was observed at least ten times. V was shortened by 2 bases and J by 2 bases, with 12 bases between the two germline ends. CDR1 and CDR2 (germline): SGHVS, FQNEAQ. This CDR3 spans 16 amino acids. These data originate in a study of T cell repertoires in cytomegalovirus infection. Study-wide background: Both a matching HLA type and CMV infection were indicated by public TCR beta signatures.

From the reads, TCRdb called clonotypes with MiXCR, one entry per CDR3 protein. The table shows 200,000 to 300,000 distinct CDR3 sequences, with roughly 13% occurring only once. The chain combines TRBV7-8 with TRBJ2-2; TRBD1 might be the D (6 bases). This TCR derives from a human donor in good health (CMV status not recorded). Some clones in this sample may be carry-over from other donors' samples. What was sequenced was PBMCs. In nucleotides, the CDR3 is TGTGCCAGCAGCTTAATGGCCAGGGGCAACACCGGGGAGCTGTTTTTT. It specifies CASSLMARGNTGELFF. Filled out from reference TRBV7-8 and TRBJ2-2, the complete variable domain reads GAGVSQSPRYKVAKRGQDVALRCDPISGHVSLFWYQQALGQGPEFLTYFQNEAQLDKSGLPSDRFFAERPEGSVSTLKIQRTQQEDSAVYLCASSLMARGNTGELFFGEGSRLTVL.